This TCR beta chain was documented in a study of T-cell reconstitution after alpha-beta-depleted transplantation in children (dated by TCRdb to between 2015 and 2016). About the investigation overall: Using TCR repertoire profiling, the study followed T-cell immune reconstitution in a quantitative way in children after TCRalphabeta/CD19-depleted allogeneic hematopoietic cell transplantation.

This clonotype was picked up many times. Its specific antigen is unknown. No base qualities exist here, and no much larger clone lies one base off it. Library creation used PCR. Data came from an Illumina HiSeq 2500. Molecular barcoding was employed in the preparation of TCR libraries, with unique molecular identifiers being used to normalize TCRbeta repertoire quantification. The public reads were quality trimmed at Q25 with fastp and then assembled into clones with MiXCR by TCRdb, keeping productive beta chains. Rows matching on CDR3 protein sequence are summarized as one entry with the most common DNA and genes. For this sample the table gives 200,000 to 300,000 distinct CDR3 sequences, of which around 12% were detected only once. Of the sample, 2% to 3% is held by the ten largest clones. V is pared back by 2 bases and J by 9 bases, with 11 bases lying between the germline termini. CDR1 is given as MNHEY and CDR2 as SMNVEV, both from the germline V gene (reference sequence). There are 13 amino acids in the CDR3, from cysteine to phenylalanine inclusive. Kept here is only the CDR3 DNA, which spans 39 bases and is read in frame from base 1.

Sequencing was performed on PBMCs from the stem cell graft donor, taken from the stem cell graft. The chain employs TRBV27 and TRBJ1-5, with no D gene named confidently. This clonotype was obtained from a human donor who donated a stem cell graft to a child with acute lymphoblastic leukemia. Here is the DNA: TGTGCCAGCAGTTTAGGTGTCAGCAGGCCCCAGCATTTT. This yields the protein CASSLGVSRPQHF.